This record looks at one T cell receptor (beta chain) sequence and its context. The antigen remains undetermined. Use of 60 Vbeta and 13 Jbeta primers characterized the PCR. Assay used: immunoSEQ multiplex PCR; TCRdb lists only in-frame clones, some missing. This table holds 100,000 to 150,000 clones, 70% to 85% found once. The sample comes from a study of cytomegalovirus exposure and HLA in healthy donors. Study-level information: Among the 398 genotyped donors, 70% to 90% were placed in the Caucasian-associated ancestry cluster.

Germline-derived CDR1 and CDR2 are SNHLY and FYNNEI. CDR3 size: 15 residues. The V gene end was trimmed by 3 bases and the J gene end by 2 bases; junction bases not matched to a gene: 6. Study-level results: The presence/absence work took it that sequencing depth was about the same across donors.

Sequencing used PBMCs. The rearrangement links TRBV2 to TRBJ2-7, with TRBD2 identical over 8 bases. The clonotype comes from a man aged 45-60 years in good health and CMV-seronegative. The DNA of the CDR3 is TGTGCCAGCAGTGAGATACTAGCGGACACCTACGAGCAGTACTTC. Its translation is CASSEILADTYEQYF. Variable domain in full (rest from reference TRBV2 and TRBJ2-7): EPEVTQTPSHQVTQMGQEVILRCVPISNHLYFYWYRQILGQKVEFLVSFYNNEISEKSEIFDDQFSVERPDGSNFTLKIRSTKLEDSAMYFCASSEILADTYEQYFGPGTRLTVT.